This T cell receptor (beta chain) was observed in a study of blood T cell repertoires in COVID-19. The germline V gene has CDR1 SGDLS and CDR2 YYNGEE. The junction had 11 bases not matched to a gene; V was cut back by 1 base and J by 7 bases. CDR3 length: 16 residues. Measured with immunoSEQ multiplex PCR; TCRdb has only the in-frame clones, and not every one. The table shows about 200,000 clones, with 90% to 95% occurring only once. The sample consisted of peripheral blood. This sequence originates from a man between 60 and 75 years old with COVID-19, enrolled during active disease. The chain is built from TRBV9 and TRBJ2-7; 10 bases are shared with TRBD2. DNA of the CDR3: TGTGCCAGCAGCGTATCCCCCCTAGCGGGAGAATCAGAGCAGTACTTC. Protein: CASSVSPLAGESEQYF.